These 9 T cell receptor beta chains originate from one sample sequenced in a study of T cells expressing NK-cell markers. TCRdb reprocessed the 5' RACE reads and reports one entry per CDR3 protein, with no DNA. Recorded for this sample: about 550,000 distinct CDR3 sequences. The specimen was blood T cells: a sorted CD56 or NKG2C T cell subset, CD4+ or CD8+ T cells, or bulk PBMC T cells (not recorded which). The receptors were gathered from a man between 18 and 29 years old in good health.

The chain joins TRBV6-2 or TRBV6-3 to TRBJ2-3; without DNA, the TCRdb call of TRBD1 cannot be checked. The CDR3 spans 13 residues. Germline assignment: CDR1 MNHEY and CDR2 SVGEGT. The CDR3 region is CASEDTGKDTQYF.

This rearrangement joins TRBV29-1 to TRBJ2-1; TCRdb reports TRBD2, a call that lacks DNA to check it against. The germline V gene has CDR1 SQVTM and CDR2 ANQGSEA. This CDR3 is built from 12 residues. The CDR3 is CSVTGLAGDRFF.

V and J are TRBV12-3 or TRBV12-4 and TRBJ2-3; the D call of TRBD2 rests on TCRdb alone, since no DNA is present to check it. The CDR3 has 15 residues. CDR3: CASRPLAGAGDTQYF.

V usage is TRBV28 and J usage is TRBJ2-1. CDR1 is MDHEN, CDR2 SYDVKM, per germline. The CDR3 has 16 residues. CDR3 in amino acids: CASSLVASLLYNEQFF.

The chain is built from TRBV12-3 or TRBV12-4 and TRBJ2-1; no DNA is available, so the TRBD1 call from TCRdb remains unchecked. The CDR3 totals 13 residues. The CDR3 sequence: CASSPLRGHEQFF.

The genes are TRBV20-1 and TRBJ1-6; TCRdb indicates TRBD1, and absent DNA this call remains unverified. CDR1 is DFQATT, CDR2 SNEGSKA, per germline (reference sequence). The CDR3 has 14 residues. CDR3 sequence reads: CSASRGQSRSPLHF.

The chain couples TRBV28 to TRBJ2-7; TCRdb picks TRBD1, but there is no DNA to check that call. CDR1 MDHEN and CDR2 SYDVKM come from the germline V gene. CDR3 length: 14 amino acids. The CDR3 spells CASSSGLGYYEQYF.

The J gene is TRBJ2-2, the V gene TRBV7-2; the D call from TCRdb, TRBD1, cannot be confirmed without DNA. The CDR3 consists of 13 residues. The germline CDR1 and CDR2 sequences are SGHTA and FQGNSA. CDR3 sequence: CASSLAAGVELFF. Filled out from reference TRBV7-2 and TRBJ2-2, the complete variable domain reads GAGVSQSPSNKVTEKGKDVELRCDPISGHTALYWYRQSLGQGLEFLIYFQGNSAPDKSGLPSDRFSAERTGGSVSTLTIQRTQQEDSAVYLCASSLAAGVELFFGEGSRLTVL.

This rearrangement joins TRBV5-1 to TRBJ2-1; TCRdb lists TRBD2, though no DNA is available to test this call. This CDR3 region has 14 residues. Germline V gene lookup returns CDR1 SGHRS and CDR2 YFSETQ. CDR3 region: CASSHGTSNNEQFF.